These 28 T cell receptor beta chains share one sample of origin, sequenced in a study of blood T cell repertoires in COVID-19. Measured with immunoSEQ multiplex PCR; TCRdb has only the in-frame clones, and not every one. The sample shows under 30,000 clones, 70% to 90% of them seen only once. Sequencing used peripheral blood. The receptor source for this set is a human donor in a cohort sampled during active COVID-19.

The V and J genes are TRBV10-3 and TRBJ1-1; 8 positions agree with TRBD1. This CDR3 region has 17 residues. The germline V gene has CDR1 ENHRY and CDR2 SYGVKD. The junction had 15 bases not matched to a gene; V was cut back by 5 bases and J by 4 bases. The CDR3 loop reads CAISRDRFTVGGTEAFF. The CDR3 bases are TGTGCCATCAGTCGGGACAGGTTTACCGTTGGGGGCACTGAAGCTTTCTTT.

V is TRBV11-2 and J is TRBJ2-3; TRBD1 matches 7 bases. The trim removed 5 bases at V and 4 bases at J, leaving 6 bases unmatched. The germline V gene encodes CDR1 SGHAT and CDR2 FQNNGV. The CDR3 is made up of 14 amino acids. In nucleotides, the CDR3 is TGTGCCAGCAGCCTCACAGGGGTGGCAGATACGCAGTATTTT. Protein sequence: CASSLTGVADTQYF.

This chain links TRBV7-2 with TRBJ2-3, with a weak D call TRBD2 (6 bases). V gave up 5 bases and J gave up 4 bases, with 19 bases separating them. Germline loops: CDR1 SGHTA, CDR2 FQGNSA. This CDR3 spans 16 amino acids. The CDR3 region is CASSLRNGGGADTQYF. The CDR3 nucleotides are TGTGCCAGCAGCCTCCGAAATGGCGGCGGGGCAGATACGCAGTATTTT.

This chain's CDR3 is CASSVEGGTNEKLFF. In DNA, the CDR3 is TGTGCCAGCAGCGTAGAAGGGGGAACTAATGAAAAACTGTTTTTT. The gene calls are TRBV9 and TRBJ1-4; a possible D gene is TRBD1 (6 bases). V was shortened by 0 bases and J by 1 base, with 7 bases between the two germline ends. This CDR3 has 15 residues. Germline CDR1 is SGDLS and CDR2 is YYNGEE.

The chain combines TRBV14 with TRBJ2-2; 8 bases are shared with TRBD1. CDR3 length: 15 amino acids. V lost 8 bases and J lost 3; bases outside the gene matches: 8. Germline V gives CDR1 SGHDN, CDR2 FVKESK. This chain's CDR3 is CASRPQGADTGELFF. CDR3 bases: TGTGCCAGCCGCCCCCAGGGGGCTGACACCGGGGAGCTGTTTTTT.

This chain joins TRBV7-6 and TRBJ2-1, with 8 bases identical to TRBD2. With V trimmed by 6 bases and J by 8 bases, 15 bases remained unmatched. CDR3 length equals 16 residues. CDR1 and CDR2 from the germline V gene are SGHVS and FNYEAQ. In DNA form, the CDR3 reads TGTGCCAGCAGTTTGGGGGGGGCTAGCGGGCGCGATGAGCAGTTCTTC. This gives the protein CASSLGGASGRDEQFF.

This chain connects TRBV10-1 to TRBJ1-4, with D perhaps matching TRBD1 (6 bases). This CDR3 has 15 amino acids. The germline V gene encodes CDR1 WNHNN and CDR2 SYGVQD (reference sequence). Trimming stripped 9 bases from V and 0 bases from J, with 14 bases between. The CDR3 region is CARQGSNATNEKLFF. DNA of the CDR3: TGCGCCAGACAGGGCTCCAATGCAACTAATGAAAAACTGTTTTTT.

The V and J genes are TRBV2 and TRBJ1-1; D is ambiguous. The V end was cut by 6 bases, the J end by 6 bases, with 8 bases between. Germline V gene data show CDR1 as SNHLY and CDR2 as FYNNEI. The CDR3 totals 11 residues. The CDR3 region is CASSPLSEAFF. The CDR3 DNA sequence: TGTGCCAGCAGCCCCCTTTCTGAAGCTTTCTTT.

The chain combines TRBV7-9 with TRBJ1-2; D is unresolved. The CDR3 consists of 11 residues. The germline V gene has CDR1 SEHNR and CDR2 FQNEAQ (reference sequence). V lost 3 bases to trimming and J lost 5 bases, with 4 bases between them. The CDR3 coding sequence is TGTGCCAGCAGCTTGCGGTATGGCTACACCTTC. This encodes CASSLRYGYTF. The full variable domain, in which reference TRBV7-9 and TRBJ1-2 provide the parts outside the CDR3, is DTGVSQNPRHKITKRGQNVTFRCDPISEHNRLYWYRQTLGQGPEFLTYFQNEAQLEKSRLLSDRFSAERPKGSFSTLEIQRTEQGDSAMYLCASSLRYGYTFGSGTRLTVV.

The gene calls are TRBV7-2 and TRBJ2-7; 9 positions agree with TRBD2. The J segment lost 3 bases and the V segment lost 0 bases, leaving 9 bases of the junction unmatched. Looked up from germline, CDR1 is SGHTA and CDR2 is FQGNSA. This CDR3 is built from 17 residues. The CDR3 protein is CASSLARGGATIYEQYF. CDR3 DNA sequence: TGTGCCAGCAGCTTAGCTCGCGGGGGGGCAACGATCTACGAGCAGTACTTC.

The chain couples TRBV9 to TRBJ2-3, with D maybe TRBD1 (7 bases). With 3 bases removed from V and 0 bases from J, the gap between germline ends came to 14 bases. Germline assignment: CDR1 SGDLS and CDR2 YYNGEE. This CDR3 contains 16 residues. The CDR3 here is CASSATTGTSTDTQYF. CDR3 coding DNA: TGTGCCAGCAGCGCCACGACAGGGACTAGCACAGATACGCAGTATTTT.

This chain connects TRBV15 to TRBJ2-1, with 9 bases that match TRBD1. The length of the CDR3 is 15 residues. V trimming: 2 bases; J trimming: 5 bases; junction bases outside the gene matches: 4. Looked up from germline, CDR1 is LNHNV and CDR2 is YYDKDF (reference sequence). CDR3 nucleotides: TGTGCCACCAGCAGAAGTGGACAGGGGAACAATGAGCAGTTCTTC. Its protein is CATSRSGQGNNEQFF.

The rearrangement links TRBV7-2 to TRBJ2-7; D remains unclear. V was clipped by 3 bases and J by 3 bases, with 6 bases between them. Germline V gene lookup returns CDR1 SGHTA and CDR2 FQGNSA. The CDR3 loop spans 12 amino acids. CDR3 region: CASSFPSYEQYF. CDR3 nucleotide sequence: TGTGCCAGCAGCTTCCCTAGCTACGAGCAGTACTTC.

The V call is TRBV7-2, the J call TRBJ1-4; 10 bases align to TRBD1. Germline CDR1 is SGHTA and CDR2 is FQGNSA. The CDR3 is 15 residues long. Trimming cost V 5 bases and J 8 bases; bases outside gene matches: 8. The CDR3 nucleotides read TGTGCCAGCAGCCCGGGACAGGGGTTCTGGGAAAAACTGTTTTTT. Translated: CASSPGQGFWEKLFF.

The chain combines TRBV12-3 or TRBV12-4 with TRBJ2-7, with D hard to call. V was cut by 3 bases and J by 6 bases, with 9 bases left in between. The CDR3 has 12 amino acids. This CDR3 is CASSLVGFEQYF. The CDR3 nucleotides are TGTGCCAGCAGTTTGGTCGGGTTCGAGCAGTACTTC.

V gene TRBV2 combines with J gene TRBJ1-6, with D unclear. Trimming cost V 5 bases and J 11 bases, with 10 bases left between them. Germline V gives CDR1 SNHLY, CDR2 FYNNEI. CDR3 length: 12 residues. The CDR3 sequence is CASSLGIAPLHF. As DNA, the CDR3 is TGTGCCAGCAGTCTCGGGATTGCACCCCTCCACTTT.

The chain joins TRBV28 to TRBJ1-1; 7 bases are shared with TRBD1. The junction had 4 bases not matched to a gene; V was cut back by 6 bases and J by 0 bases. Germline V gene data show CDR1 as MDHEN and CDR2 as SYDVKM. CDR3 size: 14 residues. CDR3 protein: CASRTGDVNTEAFF. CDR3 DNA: TGTGCCAGCAGAACAGGGGATGTGAACACTGAAGCTTTCTTT. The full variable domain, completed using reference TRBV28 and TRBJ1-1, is DVKVTQSSRYLVKRTGEKVFLECVQDMDHENMFWYRQDPGLGLRLIYFSYDVKMKEKGDIPEGYSVSREKKERFSLILESASTNQTSMYLCASRTGDVNTEAFFGQGTRLTVV.

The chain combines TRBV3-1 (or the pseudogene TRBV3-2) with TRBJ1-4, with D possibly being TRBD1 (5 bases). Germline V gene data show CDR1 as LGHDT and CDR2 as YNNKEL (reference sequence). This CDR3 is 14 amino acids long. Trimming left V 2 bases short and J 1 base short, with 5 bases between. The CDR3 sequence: CASSQQGTNEKLFF. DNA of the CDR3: TGTGCCAGCAGCCAACAGGGAACTAATGAAAAACTGTTTTTT.

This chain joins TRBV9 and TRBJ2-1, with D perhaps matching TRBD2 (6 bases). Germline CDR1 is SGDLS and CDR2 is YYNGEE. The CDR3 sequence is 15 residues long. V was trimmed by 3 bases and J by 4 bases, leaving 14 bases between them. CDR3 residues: CASSEEGTLYNEQFF. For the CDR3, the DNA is TGTGCCAGCAGCGAGGAGGGGACCTTGTACAATGAGCAGTTCTTC.

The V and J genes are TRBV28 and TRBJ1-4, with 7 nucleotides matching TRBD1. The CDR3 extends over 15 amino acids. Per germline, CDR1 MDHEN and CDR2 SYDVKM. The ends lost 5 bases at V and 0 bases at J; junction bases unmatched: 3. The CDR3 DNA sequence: TGTGCCAGCAGTCCAGGGGGTACAACTAATGAAAAACTGTTTTTT. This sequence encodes CASSPGGTTNEKLFF.

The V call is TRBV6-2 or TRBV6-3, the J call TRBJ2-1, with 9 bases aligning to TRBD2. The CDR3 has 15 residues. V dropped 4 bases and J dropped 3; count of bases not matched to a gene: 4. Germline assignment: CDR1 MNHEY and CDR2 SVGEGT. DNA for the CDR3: TGTGCCAGCAGTTCGCTAGCGGGGTACTACAATGAGCAGTTCTTC. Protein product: CASSSLAGYYNEQFF.

In nucleotides, the CDR3 is TGTGCCACCAGTGACACGACAGGGGGCATTTACGAGCAGTACTTC. As protein: CATSDTTGGIYEQYF. This chain links TRBV24-1 with TRBJ2-7; 10 nucleotides align to TRBD1. J lost 4 bases, V lost 4 bases, and 6 bases had no gene match. Looked up from germline, CDR1 is KGHDR and CDR2 is SFDVKD. This CDR3 region has 15 residues.

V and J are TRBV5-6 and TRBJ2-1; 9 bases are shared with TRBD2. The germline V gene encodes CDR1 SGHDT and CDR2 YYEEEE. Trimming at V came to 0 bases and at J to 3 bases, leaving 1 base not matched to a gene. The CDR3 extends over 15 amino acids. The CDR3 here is CASSLASGVYNEQFF. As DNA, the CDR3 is TGTGCCAGCAGCTTGGCTAGCGGGGTCTACAATGAGCAGTTCTTC. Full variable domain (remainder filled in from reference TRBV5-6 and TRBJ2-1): DAGVTQSPTHLIKTRGQQVTLRCSPKSGHDTVSWYQQALGQGPQFIFQYYEEEERQRGNFPDRFSGHQFPNYSSELNVNALLLGDSALYLCASSLASGVYNEQFFGPGTRLTVL.

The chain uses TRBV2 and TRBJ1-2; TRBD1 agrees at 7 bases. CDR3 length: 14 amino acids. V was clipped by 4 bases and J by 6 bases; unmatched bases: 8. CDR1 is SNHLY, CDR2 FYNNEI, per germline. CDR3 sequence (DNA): TGTGCCAGCAGTGTGTGGCAGGGGGAAAATGGCTACACCTTC. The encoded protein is CASSVWQGENGYTF.

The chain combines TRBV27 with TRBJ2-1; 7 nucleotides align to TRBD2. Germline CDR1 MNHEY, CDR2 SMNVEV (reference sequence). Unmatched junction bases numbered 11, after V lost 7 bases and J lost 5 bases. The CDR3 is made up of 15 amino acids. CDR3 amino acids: CASTPGTGGNNEQFF. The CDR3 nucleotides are TGTGCCAGCACCCCCGGGACGGGGGGAAACAATGAGCAGTTCTTC.

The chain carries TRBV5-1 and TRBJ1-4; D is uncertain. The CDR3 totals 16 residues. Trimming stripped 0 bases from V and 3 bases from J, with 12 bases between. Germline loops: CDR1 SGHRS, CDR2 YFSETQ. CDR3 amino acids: CASSLAPPGANEKLFF. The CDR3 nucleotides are TGCGCCAGCAGCTTGGCGCCCCCAGGCGCTAATGAAAAACTGTTTTTT.

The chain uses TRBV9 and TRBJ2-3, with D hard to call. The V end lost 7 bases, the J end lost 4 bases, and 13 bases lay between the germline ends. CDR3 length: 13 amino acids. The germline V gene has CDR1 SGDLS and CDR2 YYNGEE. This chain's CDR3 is CASSRSYADTQYF. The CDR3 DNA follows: TGTGCCAGCTCGCGGAGCTACGCAGATACGCAGTATTTT.

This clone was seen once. CDR3 loop: CAITDFSGNTIYF. CDR3 nucleotides: TGTGCCATCACAGACTTTTCTGGAAACACCATATATTTT. This sequence joins TRBV10-3 and TRBJ1-3; D is unclear. From germline, CDR1 is ENHRY and CDR2 SYGVKD. The CDR3 runs 13 residues. With 7 bases removed from V and 1 base from J, the gap between germline ends came to 8 bases.